This T cell receptor beta chain stems from a study of CD8+ T cells in alopecia areata. As for the study in general: Treated patients swallowed 5 to 10 mg of oral tofacitinib twice daily.

Study-wide points: Researchers report lesional scalp, most notably alopecia totalis/universalis, outstripped normal scalp in clonality.

Extracted RNA was reverse transcribed into cDNA, the sequencing template. Libraries were prepared by immunoSEQ multiplex PCR; TCRdb keeps only in-frame clonotypes and omits some of them. In the table there are roughly 120,000 clones, about two fifths of which are singletons. From germline, CDR1 is SGHRS and CDR2 YFSETQ. CDR3 length equals 15 residues. After removal of 0 bases from V and 2 bases from J, the junction contained 3 bases not matched to a gene. In the case of this clone: Antigen: not known.

Patients with alopecia areata provided lesional scalp punch biopsies as well as peripheral blood. Starting from PBMCs, sorting isolated CD4+ and CD8+ T cells. Sample: CD4+ T cells sorted from blood. The rearrangement uses TRBV5-1 and TRBJ2-7; the match to TRBD2 covers 9 bases. The source of this sequence is a human donor with alopecia areata. CDR3 bases: TGCGCCAGCAGCTTGGGTGGGACTAGCACCTACGAGCAGTACTTC. It is translated as CASSLGGTSTYEQYF.